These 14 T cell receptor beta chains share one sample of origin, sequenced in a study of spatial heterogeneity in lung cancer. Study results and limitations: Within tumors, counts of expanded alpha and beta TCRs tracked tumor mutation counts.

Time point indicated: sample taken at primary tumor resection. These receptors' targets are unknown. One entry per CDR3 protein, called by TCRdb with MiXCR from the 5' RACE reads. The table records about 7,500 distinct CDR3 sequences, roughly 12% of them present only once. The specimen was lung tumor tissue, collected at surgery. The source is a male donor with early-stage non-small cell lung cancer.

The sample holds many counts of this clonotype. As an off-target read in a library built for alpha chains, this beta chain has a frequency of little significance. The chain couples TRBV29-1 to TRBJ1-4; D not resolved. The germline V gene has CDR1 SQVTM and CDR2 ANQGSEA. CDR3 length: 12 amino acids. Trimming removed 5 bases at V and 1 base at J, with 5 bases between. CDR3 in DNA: TGCAGCGTTCGAAGAACTAATGAAAAACTGTTTTTT. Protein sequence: CSVRRTNEKLFF.

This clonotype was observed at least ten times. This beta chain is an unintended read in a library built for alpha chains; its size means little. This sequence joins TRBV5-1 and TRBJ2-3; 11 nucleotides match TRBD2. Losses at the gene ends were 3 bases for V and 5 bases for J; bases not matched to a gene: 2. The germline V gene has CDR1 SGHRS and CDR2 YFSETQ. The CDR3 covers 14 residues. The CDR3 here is CASSSGLAGDTQYF. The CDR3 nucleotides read TGCGCCAGCAGCTCCGGACTAGCGGGAGATACGCAGTATTTT.

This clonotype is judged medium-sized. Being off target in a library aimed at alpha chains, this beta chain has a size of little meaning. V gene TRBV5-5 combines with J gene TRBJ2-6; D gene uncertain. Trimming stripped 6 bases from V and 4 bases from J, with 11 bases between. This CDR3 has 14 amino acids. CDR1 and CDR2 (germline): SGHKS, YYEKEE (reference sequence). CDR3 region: CASNPLAGANVLTF. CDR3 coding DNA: TGTGCCAGCAACCCCCTGGCCGGGGCCAACGTCCTGACTTTC.

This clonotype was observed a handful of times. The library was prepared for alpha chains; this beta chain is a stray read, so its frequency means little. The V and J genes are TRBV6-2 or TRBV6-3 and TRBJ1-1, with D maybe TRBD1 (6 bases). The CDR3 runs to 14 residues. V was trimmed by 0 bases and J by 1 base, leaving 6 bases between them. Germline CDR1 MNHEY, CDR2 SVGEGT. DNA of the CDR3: TGTGCCAGCAGTTACTCGACAGGGAACACTGAAGCTTTCTTT. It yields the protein CASSYSTGNTEAFF.

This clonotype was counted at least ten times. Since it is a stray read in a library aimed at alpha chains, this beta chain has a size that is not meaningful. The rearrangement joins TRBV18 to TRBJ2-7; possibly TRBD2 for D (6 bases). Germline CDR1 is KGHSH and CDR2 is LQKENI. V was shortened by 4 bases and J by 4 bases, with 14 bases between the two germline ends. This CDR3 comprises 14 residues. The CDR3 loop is CASSLQGGGYEQYF. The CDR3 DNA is TGTGCCAGCTCACTCCAGGGCGGAGGGTACGAGCAGTACTTC.

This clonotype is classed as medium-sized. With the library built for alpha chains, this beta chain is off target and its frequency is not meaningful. The CDR3 region has the DNA TGTGCCAGCAGCCTGAACAGGGGAAGCGAAGCTTTCTTT. Its protein is CASSLNRGSEAFF. The rearrangement uses TRBV3-1 and TRBJ1-1; 7 bases fit TRBD1. With 4 bases clipped from V and 8 bases from J, the junction kept 7 bases outside the gene matches. Germline CDR1 and CDR2: LGHDT and YNNKEL (reference sequence). This CDR3 is built from 13 residues.

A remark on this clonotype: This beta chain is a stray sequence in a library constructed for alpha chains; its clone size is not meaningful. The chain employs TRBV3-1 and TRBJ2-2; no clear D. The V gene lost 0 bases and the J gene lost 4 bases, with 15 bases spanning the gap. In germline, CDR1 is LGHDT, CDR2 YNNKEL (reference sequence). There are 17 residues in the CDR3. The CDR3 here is CASSQERLTRRTGELFF. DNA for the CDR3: TGTGCCAGCAGCCAAGAAAGACTGACCAGGCGCACCGGGGAGCTGTTTTTT.

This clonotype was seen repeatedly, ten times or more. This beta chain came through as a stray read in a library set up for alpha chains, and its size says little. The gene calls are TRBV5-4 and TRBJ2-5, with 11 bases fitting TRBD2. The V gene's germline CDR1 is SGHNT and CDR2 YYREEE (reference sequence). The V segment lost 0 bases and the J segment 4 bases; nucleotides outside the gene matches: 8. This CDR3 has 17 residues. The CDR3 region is CASSLDPTSGRGETQYF. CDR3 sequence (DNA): TGTGCCAGCAGCTTGGACCCAACTAGCGGGAGAGGAGAGACCCAGTACTTC.

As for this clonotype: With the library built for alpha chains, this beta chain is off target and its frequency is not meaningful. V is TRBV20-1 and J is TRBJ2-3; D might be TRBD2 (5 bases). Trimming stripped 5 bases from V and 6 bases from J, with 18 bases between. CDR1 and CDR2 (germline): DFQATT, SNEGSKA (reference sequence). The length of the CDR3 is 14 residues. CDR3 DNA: TGCAGTGCTTCCTCGGACTCTAAGCTTGATACGCAGTATTTT. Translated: CSASSDSKLDTQYF.

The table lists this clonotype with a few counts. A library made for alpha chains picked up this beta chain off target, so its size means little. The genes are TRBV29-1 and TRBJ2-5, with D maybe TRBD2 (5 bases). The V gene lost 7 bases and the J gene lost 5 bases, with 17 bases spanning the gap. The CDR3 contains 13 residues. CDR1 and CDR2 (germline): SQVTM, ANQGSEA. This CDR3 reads CSGAVGSGETQYF. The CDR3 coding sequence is TGCAGCGGGGCCGTAGGGAGTGGGGAGACCCAGTACTTC.

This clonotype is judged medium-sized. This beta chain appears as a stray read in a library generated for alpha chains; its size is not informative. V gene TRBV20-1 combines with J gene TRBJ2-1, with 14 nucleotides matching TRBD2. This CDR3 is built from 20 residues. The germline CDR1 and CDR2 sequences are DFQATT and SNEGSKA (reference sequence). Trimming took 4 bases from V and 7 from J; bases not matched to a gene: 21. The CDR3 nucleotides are TGCAGTGCTACCCCCGGACCGGGACTAGCGGGAGTGAGCGGAGCAAATGAGCAGTTCTTC. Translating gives CSATPGPGLAGVSGANEQFF.

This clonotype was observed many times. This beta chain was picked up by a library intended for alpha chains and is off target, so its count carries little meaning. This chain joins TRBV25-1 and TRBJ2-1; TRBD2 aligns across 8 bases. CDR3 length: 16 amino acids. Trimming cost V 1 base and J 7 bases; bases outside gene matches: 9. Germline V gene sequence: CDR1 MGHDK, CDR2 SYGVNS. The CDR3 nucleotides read TGTGCCAGCAGTGAATGGTCCCCTGGCGGGAGGAATGAGCAGTTCTTC. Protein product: CASSEWSPGGRNEQFF.

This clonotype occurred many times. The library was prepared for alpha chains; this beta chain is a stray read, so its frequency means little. The CDR3 region is CAISLDRGSSYEQYF. CDR3 nucleotide sequence: TGTGCCATCAGTTTGGACAGGGGGAGCTCCTACGAGCAGTACTTC. V and J are TRBV10-3 and TRBJ2-7, with 10 bases aligning to TRBD1. The J segment lost 0 bases and the V segment lost 5 bases, leaving 4 bases of the junction unmatched. This CDR3 has 15 amino acids. The germline V gene encodes CDR1 ENHRY and CDR2 SYGVKD.

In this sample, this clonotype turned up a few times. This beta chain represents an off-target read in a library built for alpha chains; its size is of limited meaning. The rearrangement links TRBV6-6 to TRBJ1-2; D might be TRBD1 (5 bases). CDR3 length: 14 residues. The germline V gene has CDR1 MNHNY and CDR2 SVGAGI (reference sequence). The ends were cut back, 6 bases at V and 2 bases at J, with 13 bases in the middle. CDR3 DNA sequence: TGTGCCAGCAGCTCCGGACAACCAAACTATGGCTACACCTTC. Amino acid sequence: CASSSGQPNYGYTF.